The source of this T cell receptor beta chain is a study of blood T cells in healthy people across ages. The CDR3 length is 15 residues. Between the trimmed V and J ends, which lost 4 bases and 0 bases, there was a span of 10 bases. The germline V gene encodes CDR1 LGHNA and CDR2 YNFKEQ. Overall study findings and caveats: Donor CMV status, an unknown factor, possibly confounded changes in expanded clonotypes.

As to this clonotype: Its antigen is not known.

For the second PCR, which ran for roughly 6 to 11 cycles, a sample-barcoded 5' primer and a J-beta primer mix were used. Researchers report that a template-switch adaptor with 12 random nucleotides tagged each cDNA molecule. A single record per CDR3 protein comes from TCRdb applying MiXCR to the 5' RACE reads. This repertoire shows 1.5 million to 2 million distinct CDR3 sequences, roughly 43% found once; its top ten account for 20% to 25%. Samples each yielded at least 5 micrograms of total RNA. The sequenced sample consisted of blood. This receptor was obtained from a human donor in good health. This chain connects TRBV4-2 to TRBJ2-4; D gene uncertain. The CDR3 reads CASSLLGSAKNIQYF. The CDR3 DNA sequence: TGTGCCAGCAGCCTCCTCGGGTCAGCCAAAAACATTCAGTACTTC.